This is a list of T cell receptor beta chains from one sample in a study of cytomegalovirus exposure and HLA in healthy donors. Here immunoSEQ multiplex PCR was the method, and the copy in TCRdb shows in-frame clones only, minus some. This table holds under 85,000 clones, almost 70% found once. The specimen sequenced was PBMCs. The receptors come from a middle-aged man in good health and CMV-seropositive. CDR3s include the opening cysteine and the closing phenylalanine or tryptophan. Fields, in order: clone size, J gene, V gene, D gene, CDR3 protein, CDR3 DNA. A D gene is named only where the DNA matches it firmly. The size field is filled for only some rows; it gives once, few, many or a size class.

- TRBJ1-4 TRBV6-6 TRBD1 CASSSDRGNEKLFF TGTGCCAGCAGTTCCGACAGGGGGAACGAAAAACTGTTTTTT
- TRBJ1-5 TRBV6-6 TRBD1 CASSGQGAEGQPQHF TGTGCCAGCAGTGGACAGGGGGCGGAGGGGCAGCCCCAGCATTTT
- TRBJ2-6 TRBV5-1 - CASSFDTSGANVLTF TGCGCCAGCAGCTTTGACACATCTGGGGCCAACGTCCTGACTTTC
- TRBJ2-2 TRBV15 - CATTPRQYTGELFF TGTGCCACCACGCCCCGACAGTACACCGGGGAGCTGTTTTTT
- TRBJ1-6 TRBV18 TRBD1 CAPGTENSPLHF TGTGCCCCCGGGACAGAGAATTCACCCCTCCACTTT
- TRBJ2-1 TRBV18 TRBD1 CASSPPKQGGDEQFF TGTGCCAGCTCACCACCGAAACAGGGGGGCGATGAGCAGTTCTTC
once TRBJ1-6 TRBV10-3 - CATGKGNSPLHF TGTGCCACAGGGAAGGGTAATTCACCCCTCCACTTT
- TRBJ2-1 TRBV6-1 - CASSEQISSYNEQFF TGTGCCAGCAGTGAACAAATTAGCTCCTACAATGAGCAGTTCTTC
few TRBJ2-5 TRBV6-1 - CASRLRETQYF TGTGCCAGCAGGCTGCGGGAGACCCAGTACTTC
- TRBJ2-1 TRBV19 - CASSAPSFGGEQFF TGTGCCAGTAGTGCCCCGAGTTTCGGGGGTGAGCAGTTCTTC
- TRBJ2-2 TRBV4-3 TRBD2 CASSQDLGGTGELFF TGCGCCAGCAGCCAAGACCTCGGGGGGACCGGGGAGCTGTTTTTT
- TRBJ1-2 TRBV5-6 TRBD1 CASRDRGHVYGYTF TGTGCCAGCAGGGACAGGGGGCACGTCTATGGCTACACCTTC
- TRBJ1-4 TRBV27 - CASSPWGGIGEKLFF TGTGCCAGCAGTCCTTGGGGGGGTATCGGTGAAAAACTGTTTTTT
- TRBJ1-2 TRBV2 - CASSQPGQLNYGYTF TGTGCCAGCTCCCAGCCGGGACAACTAAACTATGGCTACACCTTC
- TRBJ1-1 TRBV6-6 - CASSYSAEAFF TGTGCCAGCAGTTACTCCGCTGAAGCTTTCTTT
- TRBJ2-1 TRBV7-8 TRBD1 CASSLVDREYNEQFF TGTGCCAGCAGCTTAGTGGACAGGGAATACAATGAGCAGTTCTTC
- TRBJ2-5 TRBV27 TRBD1 CASTDSYRGGTQYF TGTGCCAGCACGGACAGTTACAGGGGTGGGACCCAGTACTTC
- TRBJ2-7 TRBV5-1 - CASSQGQNSYEQYF TGCGCCAGCAGCCAGGGACAAAACTCCTACGAGCAGTACTTC
- TRBJ2-7 TRBV7-2 - CASSLGSSFGYEQYF TGTGCCAGCAGTTTAGGGAGTAGCTTCGGGTACGAGCAGTACTTC
- TRBJ2-7 TRBV7-9 TRBD1 CSSSWGQGGSYEQYF TGTTCCAGCAGCTGGGGACAGGGGGGTTCCTACGAGCAGTACTTC
- TRBJ2-2 TRBV19 - CASTEAGQNTGELFF TGTGCCAGTACCGAGGCGGGGCAGAACACCGGGGAGCTGTTTTTT
few TRBJ2-3 TRBV5-1 TRBD2 CASTLGTGLEVDTQYF TGCGCCAGCACCCTTGGGACGGGACTAGAGGTAGATACGCAGTATTTT
few TRBJ2-3 TRBV6-5 TRBD1 CASSYSGQGTDTQYF TGTGCCAGCAGTTACTCGGGACAGGGAACAGATACGCAGTATTTT
- TRBJ2-7 TRBV7-2 TRBD1 CASSSQGAREQYF TGTGCCAGCAGCTCACAGGGGGCTAGGGAGCAGTACTTC